This record covers a single T cell receptor (beta chain). Its antigen remains unidentified. Base qualities are not provided; no much larger clone lies one nucleotide away. The cohort was made up of hundreds of healthy bone marrow donors. Cohort members were all nominally healthy when sampled, although unrecorded immune exposures were likely present. The donor was CMV seropositive and was included in the group of 270 or so seropositive cohort members. A peripheral blood sample was provided by each donor, and peripheral blood mononuclear cells were used for TCR beta sequencing. Genomic DNA extraction from the blood cell samples was performed with the Qiagen DNeasy Blood Extraction Kit. At the junction V is shortened by 5 bases and J by 1 base, with 5 bases in between. In the germline V gene, CDR1 corresponds to ENHRY and CDR2 to SYGVKD. Spanning cysteine to phenylalanine, the CDR3 consists of 12 amino acids. Only the CDR3 region is kept as DNA, spanning 36 bases read in frame from base 1.

The method was the immunoSEQ multiplex PCR assay. A mixture of 60 forward primers for TCR Vbeta segments and 13 reverse primers for TCR Jbeta segments was used in the multiplex PCR. Amplification of the CDR3 region of rearranged TCR beta genes was performed with a multiplex PCR assay on genomic DNA. The amplified TCR beta libraries were sequenced on the Illumina HiSeq System as 87-base-pair reads. In the original analysis: A later analysis tallied 75 million to 85 million unique TCR beta chains across the 700 or so repertoires, and around 10 million of those chains were shared by two or more donors. Raw reads were error-corrected and collapsed into unique sequences by a nearest-neighbor algorithm in which closely related sequences were merged to remove PCR and sequencing errors. V, D and J gene segments were assigned by aligning CDR3 sequences to IMGT reference sequences. For a sequence to be retained, at least a six-nucleotide match to both a V gene segment and a J gene segment was required. Rearrangements were classified as productive when the CDR3 lacked stop codons and remained in frame with V and J, and all other rearrangements were classified as non-productive. CDR3 was defined according to IMGT convention as the region running from the second conserved V-encoded cysteine to the conserved J-encoded phenylalanine. The earlier analysis of 587 of the donors excluded sequences that lacked an unambiguous match to a single V gene segment. In an earlier analysis of approximately 590 of the donors, a V segment was called functional when productive rearrangements were above 56.7%, and segregating when the standard deviation between donors exceeded 5%. A statistical classification framework was built to diagnose cytomegalovirus status from the catalog of TCR beta chain sequences. A later analysis assigned V and J genes by comparing TCR nucleotide sequences with IMGT/GENE-DB human TR gene sequences. Using the TCRdist pipeline, a later analysis assigned CDR3 sequences along with most-parsimonious VDJ recombination scenarios. In a later analysis, each TCR beta chain was defined by its CDR3 amino acid sequence together with its V-gene family, and reads without a unique V-gene family were excluded. As a way to deal with suspected cross-contamination and a sequencing artifact, a later analysis dropped roughly 600 nucleotide sequences that were highly shared and had low generation probability. For each public chain, a later analysis derived a clonal expansion index from normalized ranks of inferred template counts within each repertoire. Generation probabilities in a later analysis came from a VDJ recombination model fitted to out-of-frame rearrangements, and those results were checked against IGoR. In a later analysis, TCR-TCR, TCR-HLA and TCR-CMV co-occurrence was scored with hypergeometric tests, and a repertoire-size bias correction was applied to TCR pairs. To estimate false discovery rates, a later analysis permuted the HLA or CMV assignments 20 times. A later analysis grouped co-occurring TCRs with DBSCAN, adding TCRdist sequence similarity when clustering within HLA-allele-positive subsets. Co-occurrence clustering excluded repertoires with fewer than 30,000 or more than 120,000 public chains, plus five with anomalous nucleotide sharing. The table was pulled from immuneACCESS by TCRdb, which kept in-frame rearrangements only. Such tables lose some clones; where checked, under half of the loss comes from unresolved V genes, and the rest has no known cause. V and J calls and clone size are copied from that table; D and trimming were computed from the DNA. This sample is represented by roughly 100,000 clones; about 76% of them were singletons. The ten biggest clones cover around 5.8% of the sample.

The data stem from a study of cytomegalovirus exposure and HLA in healthy donors (dated by TCRdb to the late 2010s). The study in broad terms: An earlier analysis of 587 of the donors reported 276 Gb of sequence data and 117 million unique TCR beta sequences obtained from some 170 million T cells. Approximately 310 gigabases of sequencing data and approximately 93 million unique TCR sequences were included in an early release covering 500 to 750 HLA-typed donors. Of the roughly 400 genotyped donors, over 80% were placed in the genetic ancestry cluster associated with self-reported Caucasian donors. The study aimed to test whether cataloging public T cell receptors could reveal signatures of past pathogen exposure. The study used immunosequencing to profile the T cell repertoires of approximately 650 subjects and linked those repertoires to cytomegalovirus serostatus. Along with the roughly 700-subject first cohort, a separate validation cohort of 120 different subjects was used. To predict cytomegalovirus infection status, the study combined high-throughput TCR immunosequencing, statistical association of individual TCRs with disease status, and machine learning. To study patterns of TCR occurrence, a later analysis re-analyzed previously published TCR beta repertoires from 550 to 800 donors and added high-resolution HLA genotyping. The later analysis used no new phenotypic data to find candidate immune exposures, relying instead on TCR beta sequences and their occurrence across donors. An earlier analysis of several hundred of the donors used high-throughput TCR beta sequencing to judge whether each TCR beta V gene segment behaved as functional or pseudogenic. Alongside the repertoire data, information on donor age, sex, ethnicity and CMV serostatus was compiled. Genome-wide SNP genotypes for about 65% of the 666 donors were used in a later genetic analysis, which treated that subset as a discovery cohort. Every repertoire in the discovery cohort had been generated on one and the same sequencing platform. HLA typing covered class I and class II loci at four-digit resolution. Typing coverage varied by locus: 629-630 donors for A, B, C, DRB1 and DQB1; roughly 510 for DQA1; approximately 570 for DPA1; approximately 450 for DPB1. About 5 DR-DQ haplotypes were handled as single units for association and clustering, since linkage in the cohort was strong. Among almost 400 genotyped donors of the cohort, an average of approximately 230,000 unique TCR beta nucleotide sequences were sequenced per donor, roughly a sixth of them non-productive. Beyond this particular receptor, the publication reports: HLA typing was unavailable for some donors at each locus, so association tests used only the typed subset. For the cohort, immune exposure information was limited to CMV serostatus. When HLA alleles, especially DR and DQ, strongly co-occurred, TCR associations were difficult to assign to individual alleles. According to the authors, the approach could potentially be generalized to other disease states and immunological phenotypes. Linkage disequilibrium might explain the correlated functional status among segregating V segments, but an unknown experimental factor could not be ruled out. According to a later genetic analysis, donors in an Asian-associated ancestry cluster had fewer N-insertions in productive TCRs than the approximately 710-donor mean. A cluster of highly shared sequence variants was judged likely to represent a technical artifact of the sequencing pipeline. A later analysis reported that several top co-occurrence clusters appeared linked to parvovirus B19, influenza, CMV and Epstein-Barr virus. A total of 150 to 200 TCR beta chains were listed by the study as associated with cytomegalovirus. In this cohort, only TCR beta chains were sequenced, and detectable features were limited by the absence of alpha or paired-chain data. A further reported finding was that TCR beta sequences accurately predicted the HLA-A and HLA-B alleles for most subjects in the first cohort. At a false discovery rate of 0.05, a later analysis linked 16,000 or so TCR beta sequences to specific HLA alleles. A few of the identified cytomegalovirus-associated TCR beta chains were confirmed in vitro to be specific for cytomegalovirus antigens. A later analysis found that TCR association rates varied across HLA loci, with DRB1 alleles showing the most associated TCRs and HLA-C alleles the fewest. An association between a missense DCLRE1C variant and V-gene and J-gene trimming of TCR beta chains was found in a later genetic analysis and replicated in an independent cohort. The presence/absence analyses assumed that sequencing depth was roughly uniform across donors, and that assumption may not be true. Most CMV-associated TCR beta chains appeared to be HLA-restricted in a later analysis, and the HLA associations seemed to be driven largely by CMV exposure. Because the 87-base-pair reads could not distinguish some IMGT-functional V segments, including TRBV6-2 and TRBV6-3, those segments were excluded. The classifier was reported to diagnose cytomegalovirus status with high specificity and sensitivity in both the original and validation cohorts. The earlier analysis of around 600 of the donors excluded seventeen rarely observed V segments, including chromosome 9 orphons, because counts were too low. Most TCR sequences were seen in very few donors, while some public TCRs were found in many individuals. Compared with equally common non-associated chains, HLA-associated TCR beta chains in a later analysis were more clonally expanded and had lower generation probabilities. In an earlier analysis of more than 500 of the donors, most TCR beta V segments appeared in productive rearrangements about 87% or about 30% of the time, broadly matching IMGT annotations.

The sample was PBMCs. The chain was built from TRBV10-3 and TRBJ1-1; the D gene is not confidently resolved. This clonotype was obtained from a woman in her 50s in good health and CMV-seropositive. The nucleotide sequence is given as TGTGCCATCAGTATGAGGAACACTGAAGCTTTCTTT. It codes for CAISMRNTEAFF.